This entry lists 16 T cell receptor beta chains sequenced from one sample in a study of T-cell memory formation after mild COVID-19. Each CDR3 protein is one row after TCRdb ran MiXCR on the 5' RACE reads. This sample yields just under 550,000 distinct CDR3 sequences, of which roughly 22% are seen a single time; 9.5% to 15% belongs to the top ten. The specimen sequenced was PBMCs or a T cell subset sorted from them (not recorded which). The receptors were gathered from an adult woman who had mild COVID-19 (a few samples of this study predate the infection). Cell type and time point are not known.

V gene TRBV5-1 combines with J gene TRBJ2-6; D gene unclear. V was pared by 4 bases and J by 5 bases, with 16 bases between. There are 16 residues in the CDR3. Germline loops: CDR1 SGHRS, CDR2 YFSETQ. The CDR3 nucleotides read TGCGCCAGCAGCCCCGGACGGCCGGCCTGGGCCAACGTCCTGACTTTC. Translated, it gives CASSPGRPAWANVLTF.

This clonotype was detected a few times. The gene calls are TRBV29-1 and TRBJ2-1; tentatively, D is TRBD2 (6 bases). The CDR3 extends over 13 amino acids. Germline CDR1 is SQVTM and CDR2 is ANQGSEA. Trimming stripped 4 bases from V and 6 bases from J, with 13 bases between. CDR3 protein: CSVVWGVGNEQFF. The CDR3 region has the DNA TGCAGCGTTGTTTGGGGGGTGGGCAATGAGCAGTTCTTC.

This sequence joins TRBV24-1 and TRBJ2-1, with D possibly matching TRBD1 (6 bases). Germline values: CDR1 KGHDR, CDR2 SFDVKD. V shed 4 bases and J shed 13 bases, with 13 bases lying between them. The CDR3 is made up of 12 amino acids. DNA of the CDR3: TGTGCCACCAGTGAACTAGGACAGCAACAGTTCTTC. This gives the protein CATSELGQQQFF.

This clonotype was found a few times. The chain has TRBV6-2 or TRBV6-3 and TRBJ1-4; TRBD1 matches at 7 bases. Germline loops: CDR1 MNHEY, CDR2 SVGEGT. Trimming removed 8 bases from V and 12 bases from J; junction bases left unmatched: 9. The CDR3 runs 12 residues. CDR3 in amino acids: CASGQVISELFF. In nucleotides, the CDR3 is TGTGCCAGCGGACAGGTTATTTCGGAACTGTTTTTT.

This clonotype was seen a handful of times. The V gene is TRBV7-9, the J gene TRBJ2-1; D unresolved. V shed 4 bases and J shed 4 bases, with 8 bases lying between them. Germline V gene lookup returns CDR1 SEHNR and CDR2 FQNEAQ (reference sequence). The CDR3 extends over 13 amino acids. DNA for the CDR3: TGTGCCAGCAGCTCCAGACCATACAATGAGCAGTTCTTC. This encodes CASSSRPYNEQFF.

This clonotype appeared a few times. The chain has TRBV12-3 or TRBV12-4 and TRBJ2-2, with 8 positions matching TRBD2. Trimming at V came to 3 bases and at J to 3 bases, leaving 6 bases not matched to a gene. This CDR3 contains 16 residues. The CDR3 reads CASSLGKAGDTGELFF. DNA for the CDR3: TGTGCCAGCAGTTTGGGTAAAGCGGGGGACACCGGGGAGCTGTTTTTT.

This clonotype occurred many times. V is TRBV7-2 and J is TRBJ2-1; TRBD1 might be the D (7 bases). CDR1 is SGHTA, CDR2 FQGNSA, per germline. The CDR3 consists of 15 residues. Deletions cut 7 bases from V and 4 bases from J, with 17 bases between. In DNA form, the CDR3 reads TGTGCCAGCACCTACGGAGGGGGCGGGTACAATGAGCAGTTCTTC. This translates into CASTYGGGGYNEQFF.

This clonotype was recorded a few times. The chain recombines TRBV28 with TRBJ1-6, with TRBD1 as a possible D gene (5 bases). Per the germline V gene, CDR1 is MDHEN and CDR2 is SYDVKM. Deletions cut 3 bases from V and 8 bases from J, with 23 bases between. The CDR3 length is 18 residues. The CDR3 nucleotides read TGTGCCAGCAGTTTCACCCCGGGGGGAGGGATCTTGTATTCACCCCTCCACTTT. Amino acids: CASSFTPGGGILYSPLHF.

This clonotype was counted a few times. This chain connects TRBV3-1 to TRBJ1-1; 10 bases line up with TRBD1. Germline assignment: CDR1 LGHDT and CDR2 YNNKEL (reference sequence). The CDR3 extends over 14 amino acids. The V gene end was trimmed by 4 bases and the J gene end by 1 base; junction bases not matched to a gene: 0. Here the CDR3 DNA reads TGTGCCAGCAGCCGGACAGGGGGGAACACTGAAGCTTTCTTT. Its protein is CASSRTGGNTEAFF.

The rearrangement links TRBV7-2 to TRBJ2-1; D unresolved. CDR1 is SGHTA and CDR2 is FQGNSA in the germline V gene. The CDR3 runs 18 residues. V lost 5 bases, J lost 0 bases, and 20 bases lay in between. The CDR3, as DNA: TGTGCCAGCAGCCCCCCTGGCCCAGCGCAACCCTCCTACAATGAGCAGTTCTTC. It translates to CASSPPGPAQPSYNEQFF.

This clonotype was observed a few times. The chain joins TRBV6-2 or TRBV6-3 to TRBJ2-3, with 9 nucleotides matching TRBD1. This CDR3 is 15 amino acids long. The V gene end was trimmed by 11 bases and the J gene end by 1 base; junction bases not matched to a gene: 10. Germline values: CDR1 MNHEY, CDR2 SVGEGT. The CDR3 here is CAATRQGDGTDTQYF. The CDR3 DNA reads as TGTGCCGCGACCCGACAGGGGGACGGCACAGATACGCAGTATTTT.

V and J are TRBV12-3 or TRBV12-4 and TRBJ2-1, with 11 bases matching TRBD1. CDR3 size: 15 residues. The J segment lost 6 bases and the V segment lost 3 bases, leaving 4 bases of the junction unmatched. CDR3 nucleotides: TGTGCCAGCAGTTTTAGTGGGACAGGGGGCAATGAGCAGTTCTTC. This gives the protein CASSFSGTGGNEQFF.

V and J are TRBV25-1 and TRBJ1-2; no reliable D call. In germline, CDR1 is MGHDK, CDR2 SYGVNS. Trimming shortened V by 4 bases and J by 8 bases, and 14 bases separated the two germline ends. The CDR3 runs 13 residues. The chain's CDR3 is CASSAPGGAGYTF. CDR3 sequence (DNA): TGTGCCAGCAGTGCCCCCGGCGGTGCCGGCTACACCTTC.

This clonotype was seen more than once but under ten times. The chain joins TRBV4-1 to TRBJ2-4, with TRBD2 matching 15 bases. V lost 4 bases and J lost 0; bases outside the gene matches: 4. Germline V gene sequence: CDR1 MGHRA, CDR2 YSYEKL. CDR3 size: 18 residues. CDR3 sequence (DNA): TGCGCCAGCAGCCCGGGACTAGCGGGGGGAATAGCCAAAAACATTCAGTACTTC. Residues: CASSPGLAGGIAKNIQYF.

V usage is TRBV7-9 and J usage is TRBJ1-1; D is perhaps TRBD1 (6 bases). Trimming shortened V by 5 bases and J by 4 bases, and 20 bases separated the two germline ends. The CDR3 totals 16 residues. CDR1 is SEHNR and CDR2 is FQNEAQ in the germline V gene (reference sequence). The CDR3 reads CASSPIRGRDGTEAFF. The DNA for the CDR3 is TGTGCCAGCAGCCCTATCAGGGGAAGGGATGGCACTGAAGCTTTCTTT.

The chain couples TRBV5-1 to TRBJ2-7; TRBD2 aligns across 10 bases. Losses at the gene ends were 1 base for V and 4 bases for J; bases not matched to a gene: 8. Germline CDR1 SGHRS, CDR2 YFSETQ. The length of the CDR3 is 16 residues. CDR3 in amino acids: CASSLNPSGGWYEQYF. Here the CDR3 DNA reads TGCGCCAGCAGCTTGAACCCTAGCGGGGGATGGTACGAGCAGTACTTC.